This T cell receptor beta chain was obtained from a study of human T cells and chemical hapten exposure. Overall study: Predominantly women, the patients had alopecia areata, totalis or universalis.

TCRdb itself ran the RACE reads through MiXCR, one entry per CDR3 protein. Found here are about 380,000 distinct CDR3 sequences, more than 4.5% of them singletons; the top ten hold around 2.3%. As for time point: patch test 1, 2 weeks after DPC sensitization. Treatment reported: therapeutic diphenylcyclopropenone sensitization with weekly scalp DPC. It was from unfractionated whole blood that total RNA was extracted. CDR3 size: 15 residues. The germline V gene has CDR1 MNHEY and CDR2 SVGEGT. Trimming took 4 bases from V and 6 from J; bases not matched to a gene: 8. Study-level findings and limits: A positive correlation with patch test score was found for PT1 expanded TCR counts. Versus controls, significantly more large CDR3 similarity clusters arose from expanded TCRs.

This clonotype occurred many times. Its target is unknown. V and J are TRBV6-2 or TRBV6-3 and TRBJ2-1; 8 nucleotides align to TRBD2. The input for sequencing was whole blood, taken in connection with sensitization to the hapten diphenylcyclopropenone (DPC). The clonotype originates from a woman aged 45-65 years with alopecia areata. Some clones in this sample may be carry-over from other donors' samples. The CDR3 loop reads CASSSWTSKGNEQFF. CDR3 DNA: TGTGCCAGCAGTTCCTGGACTAGCAAGGGCAATGAGCAGTTCTTC.